Sequencing of this TCR beta chain was carried out in a study of siplizumab effects on memory and regulatory T cells. Study-wide results and caveats: Treg origin accounted for an average of roughly 69% of mappable alloreactive CD4+ clones with siplizumab and 25% to 30% in controls. Alloreactive sequences whose origin lay in unstimulated CD4+ memory cells were significantly reduced by siplizumab.

Assay used: immunoSEQ multiplex PCR; TCRdb lists only in-frame clones, some missing. The repertoire consists of about 120,000 clones, with less than 95% occurring once and the leading ten covering 1.5% to 2%. In regard to this clone: Its antigen is as yet unknown.

This receptor was identified in a human donor in good health. The material sequenced was non-Treg CD4+ T cells sorted from blood.

CDR3: CASSLIRIGQDNEQFF. CDR3 nucleotides: TGCGCCAGCAGCCTTATTCGCATAGGGCAGGACAATGAGCAGTTCTTC. The V call is TRBV5-1, the J call TRBJ2-1; the D is unclear. Trimming took off 4 bases at V and 5 bases at J, with 19 bases between the two ends. This CDR3 contains 16 residues. Looked up from germline, CDR1 is SGHRS and CDR2 is YFSETQ.